The entry that follows covers one T cell receptor (beta chain) sequence. Those enrolled in Seattle joined during active infection and were followed longitudinally afterward. The entry originates in a study of blood T cell repertoires in COVID-19. Study in general: Donors in the United States, Italy and Spain gave samples during acute or convalescent COVID-19.

The germline gives CDR1 MNHEY, CDR2 SMNVEV (reference sequence). Unmatched junction bases numbered 2, after V lost 5 bases and J lost 1 base. The CDR3 is made up of 14 amino acids. Here immunoSEQ multiplex PCR was the method, and the copy in TCRdb shows in-frame clones only, minus some. The top ten clones hold approximately 21% of a sample with around 60,000 clones, about 80% of them seen once. This clonotype was obtained from a man aged 30-40 years with COVID-19, enrolled during active disease. Sequences were obtained from peripheral blood. The V gene is TRBV27, the J gene TRBJ2-3, with 8 bases lining up with TRBD1. CDR3 sequence reads: CASSTTGGTDTQYF. In DNA, the CDR3 is TGTGCCAGCAGTACGACAGGGGGCACAGATACGCAGTATTTT.